These 31 T cell receptor beta chains were sequenced from one sample in a study of blood T cell repertoires in COVID-19. Libraries were prepared by immunoSEQ multiplex PCR; TCRdb keeps only in-frame clonotypes and omits some of them. The sample includes approximately 130,000 clones, approximately 83% of them seen just once. The sample taken for sequencing was peripheral blood. The receptors shown here come from a woman aged 45-60 years who had recovered from COVID-19.

The V and J genes are TRBV4-2 and TRBJ2-1, with TRBD2 matching 7 bases. With V trimmed by 0 bases and J by 4 bases, 12 bases remained unmatched. Germline loops: CDR1 LGHNA, CDR2 YNFKEQ. The CDR3 has 18 residues. This chain's CDR3 is CASSQDLAREKLYNEQFF. DNA of the CDR3: TGTGCCAGCAGCCAAGATTTGGCGCGGGAGAAACTTTACAATGAGCAGTTCTTC.

In its sample, this clone was seen once. The V call is TRBV4-1, the J call TRBJ1-3; D gene ambiguous. Trimming took off 1 base at V and 0 bases at J, with 7 bases between the two ends. CDR1 and CDR2 from the germline V gene are MGHRA and YSYEKL. The CDR3 length is 15 residues. The CDR3 region has the DNA TGCGCCAGCAGCCAAGCCCAGTTCTCTGGAAACACCATATATTTT. Translating gives CASSQAQFSGNTIYF.

The rearrangement joins TRBV7-2 to TRBJ2-7; 7 bases align to TRBD2. CDR3 length: 17 residues. V shed 5 bases and J 5 bases; nucleotides not matched to a gene: 18. Germline V CDR1 and CDR2: SGHTA, FQGNSA. The DNA of the CDR3 is TGTGCCAGCAGCCCCCATTGGCGGGCGGGAGTTGAAGACGAGCAGTACTTC. Protein: CASSPHWRAGVEDEQYF. Full variable domain (rest looked up from reference TRBV7-2 and TRBJ2-7): GAGVSQSPSNKVTEKGKDVELRCDPISGHTALYWYRQSLGQGLEFLIYFQGNSAPDKSGLPSDRFSAERTGGSVSTLTIQRTQQEDSAVYLCASSPHWRAGVEDEQYFGPGTRLTVT.

V usage is TRBV12-3 or TRBV12-4 and J usage is TRBJ1-1; D uncertain. The CDR3 is 11 amino acids. With 4 bases removed from V and 7 bases from J, the gap between germline ends came to 7 bases. DNA for the CDR3: TGTGCCAGCAGTTATACTGGTGAAGCTTTCTTT. Amino acids: CASSYTGEAFF.

This clone was observed once. The rearrangement links TRBV6-2 or TRBV6-3 to TRBJ1-5; 8 nucleotides align to TRBD1. Trimming took 5 bases from V and 3 from J; bases not matched to a gene: 9. Looked up from germline, CDR1 is MNHEY and CDR2 is SVGEGT. CDR3 length equals 16 residues. CDR3 residues: CASSASRDRPNQPQHF. The CDR3 DNA reads TGTGCCAGCAGTGCGAGCCGGGACAGGCCCAATCAGCCCCAGCATTTT.

The rearrangement joins TRBV4-1 to TRBJ1-3, with D perhaps matching TRBD1 (6 bases). Trimming removed 2 bases at V and 4 bases at J, with 12 bases between. CDR3 length equals 15 residues. Per germline, CDR1 MGHRA and CDR2 YSYEKL. This CDR3 reads CASSQLQGSGNTIYF. DNA for the CDR3: TGCGCCAGCAGCCAACTACAGGGTTCGGGAAACACCATATATTTT.

The V call is TRBV10-3, the J call TRBJ1-2; 8 positions match TRBD1. This CDR3 has 15 residues. V lost 0 bases to trimming and J lost 8 bases; unmatched junction nucleotides: 8. Per the germline V gene, CDR1 is ENHRY and CDR2 is SYGVKD. CDR3 amino acids: CAISESQGAGGGYTF. Written as DNA, the CDR3 is TGTGCCATCAGTGAGTCGCAGGGGGCAGGAGGCGGCTACACCTTC.

V and J are TRBV25-1 and TRBJ1-2, with D unclear. The CDR3 covers 11 residues. Germline V gene sequence: CDR1 MGHDK, CDR2 SYGVNS. Trimming took off 6 bases at V and 6 bases at J, with 8 bases between the two ends. In DNA form, the CDR3 reads TGTGCCAGCAGGGCCTCAGATGGCTACACCTTC. Protein: CASRASDGYTF.

This sequence joins TRBV3-1 (or the pseudogene TRBV3-2) and TRBJ1-3; 9 nucleotides match TRBD1. The ends lost 0 bases at V and 6 bases at J; junction bases unmatched: 3. This CDR3 has 15 amino acids. Germline V gives CDR1 LGHDT, CDR2 YNNKEL (reference sequence). The CDR3 sequence is CASSQERTGVNTIYF. The CDR3 coding sequence is TGTGCCAGCAGCCAAGAAAGGACAGGGGTAAACACCATATATTTT.

CDR3 protein: CASSFADGGGGGYTF. The DNA of the CDR3 is TGTGCCAGCAGCTTTGCTGACGGGGGAGGAGGTGGCTACACCTTC. The chain employs TRBV7-9 and TRBJ1-2; weak D call: TRBD1 (5 bases). The germline V and J ends were trimmed by 3 bases and 7 bases, with 18 bases remaining between them. This CDR3 comprises 15 residues. Germline assignment: CDR1 SEHNR and CDR2 FQNEAQ (reference sequence).

The chain couples TRBV19 to TRBJ1-2; unclear D gene. Per germline, CDR1 LNHDA and CDR2 SQIVND (reference sequence). This CDR3 has 13 amino acids. Trimming stripped 3 bases from V and 4 bases from J, with 9 bases between. The chain's CDR3 is CASSIGAAYGYTF. CDR3 coding DNA: TGTGCCAGTAGTATTGGTGCGGCCTATGGCTACACCTTC.

The rearrangement uses TRBV28 and TRBJ2-5; D not resolved. Germline lookup yields CDR1 MDHEN and CDR2 SYDVKM. This CDR3 is 13 amino acids long. With 3 bases removed from V and 2 bases from J, the gap between germline ends came to 7 bases. This CDR3 reads CASSFYEQETQYF. The CDR3 DNA is TGTGCCAGCAGTTTTTACGAGCAAGAGACCCAGTACTTC. The complete variable domain, with remaining parts taken from reference TRBV28 and TRBJ2-5, reads DVKVTQSSRYLVKRTGEKVFLECVQDMDHENMFWYRQDPGLGLRLIYFSYDVKMKEKGDIPEGYSVSREKKERFSLILESASTNQTSMYLCASSFYEQETQYFGPGTRLLVL.

The chain combines TRBV4-1 with TRBJ1-5; maybe TRBD1 (5 bases). This CDR3 is 15 amino acids long. Germline lookup yields CDR1 MGHRA and CDR2 YSYEKL. V gave up 4 bases and J gave up 4 bases, with 14 bases separating them. The CDR3 DNA reads as TGCGCCAGCAGCCGCGAAGGGCAGGGAAATCAGCCCCAGCATTTT. Amino acids: CASSREGQGNQPQHF.

The CDR3 loop reads CAGKQLPYEQYF. The CDR3 nucleotides read TGTGCCGGAAAACAGTTACCCTACGAGCAGTACTTC. V and J are TRBV30 and TRBJ2-7; D is unresolved. Trimming took off 8 bases at V and 2 bases at J, with 13 bases between the two ends. Germline loops: CDR1 GTSNPN, CDR2 SVGIG (reference sequence). This CDR3 is 12 amino acids long.

This sequence joins TRBV7-9 and TRBJ1-2; TRBD1 matches at 8 bases. Germline loops: CDR1 SEHNR, CDR2 FQNEAQ (reference sequence). Trimming at V came to 1 base and at J to 6 bases, leaving 4 bases not matched to a gene. The CDR3 covers 14 residues. CDR3 DNA: TGTGCCAGCAGCTTAGAAACGACAGGGGATGGCTACACCTTC. This codes for CASSLETTGDGYTF. The entire variable domain, with the rest obtained from reference TRBV7-9 and TRBJ1-2, is as follows: DTGVSQNPRHKITKRGQNVTFRCDPISEHNRLYWYRQTLGQGPEFLTYFQNEAQLEKSRLLSDRFSAERPKGSFSTLEIQRTEQGDSAMYLCASSLETTGDGYTFGSGTRLTVV.

The rearrangement joins TRBV3-1 (or the pseudogene TRBV3-2) to TRBJ1-2; a weak D match, TRBD1 (6 bases). CDR1 is LGHDT, CDR2 YNNKEL, per germline (reference sequence). The length of the CDR3 is 13 residues. Trimming took 5 bases from V and 4 from J, leaving 11 bases between them. CDR3 sequence: CASSSGDTYGYTF. In DNA, the CDR3 is TGTGCCAGCAGCTCAGGGGACACCTATGGCTACACCTTC.

CDR3 residues: CASSPNSGADSYGYTF. CDR3 in DNA: TGCGCCAGCAGCCCTAATTCAGGGGCGGATTCCTATGGCTACACCTTC. This chain connects TRBV4-1 to TRBJ1-2; D might be TRBD1 (6 bases). From germline, CDR1 is MGHRA and CDR2 YSYEKL. The ends were cut back, 4 bases at V and 4 bases at J, with 19 bases in the middle. CDR3 length equals 16 residues.

V and J are TRBV7-3 and TRBJ1-2; 8 bases map to TRBD1. The CDR3 runs to 13 residues. Losses at the gene ends were 6 bases for V and 5 bases for J; bases not matched to a gene: 5. CDR1 SGHTA and CDR2 FQGTGA come from the germline V gene. DNA of the CDR3: TGTGCCAGCAGTTTTACAGGGGGTTATGGCTACACCTTC. Residues: CASSFTGGYGYTF. The whole variable domain, remainder taken from reference TRBV7-3 and TRBJ1-2, is GAGVSQTPSNKVTEKGKYVELRCDPISGHTALYWYRQSLGQGPEFLIYFQGTGAADDSGLPNDRFFAVRPEGSVSTLKIQRTERGDSAVYLCASSFTGGYGYTFGSGTRLTVV.

V usage is TRBV24-1 and J usage is TRBJ1-5; 8 bases map to TRBD1. Germline loops: CDR1 KGHDR, CDR2 SFDVKD. CDR3 size: 17 residues. J was trimmed by 6 bases and V by 3 bases; bases with no gene match: 12. The CDR3 here is CATSDTSGTGAGQPQHF. Written as DNA, the CDR3 is TGTGCCACCAGTGATACATCCGGGACAGGTGCTGGTCAGCCCCAGCATTTT.

The rearrangement joins TRBV6-5 to TRBJ1-6; weak D call: TRBD1 (5 bases). V was shortened by 0 bases and J by 6 bases, with 9 bases between the two germline ends. Germline V lookup: CDR1 MNHEY, CDR2 SVGAGI. There are 15 residues in the CDR3. Here the CDR3 reads CASSYSDRFNSPLHF. Written as DNA, the CDR3 is TGTGCCAGCAGTTACTCCGACAGATTTAATTCACCCCTCCACTTT.

The rearrangement links TRBV5-1 to TRBJ2-1, with D tentatively TRBD1 (6 bases). Deletions cut 4 bases from V and 1 base from J, with 12 bases between. The CDR3 length is 15 residues. Germline CDR1 is SGHRS and CDR2 is YFSETQ. The CDR3 sequence: CASSGTGQSYNEQFF. CDR3 DNA: TGCGCCAGCAGCGGTACAGGACAGTCCTACAATGAGCAGTTCTTC.

V is TRBV5-4 and J is TRBJ2-5, with 8 positions matching TRBD2. The CDR3 sequence is 14 residues long. The V segment lost 2 bases and the J segment 8 bases; nucleotides outside the gene matches: 8. Germline V CDR1 and CDR2: SGHNT, YYREEE (reference sequence). CDR3: CASSFTSGASTQYF. CDR3 DNA: TGTGCCAGCAGCTTTACTAGCGGAGCAAGCACCCAGTACTTC.

The rearrangement joins TRBV5-5 to TRBJ1-3; no firm D call. The CDR3 is 17 amino acids. The V end lost 0 bases, the J end lost 4 bases, and 17 bases lay between the germline ends. Germline V gene data show CDR1 as SGHKS and CDR2 as YYEKEE (reference sequence). The CDR3 DNA is TGTGCCAGCAGCTTGGCGTACTCCGGGATCACGGGAAACACCATATATTTT. It yields the protein CASSLAYSGITGNTIYF.

V gene TRBV7-9 combines with J gene TRBJ2-3; 7 nucleotides agree with TRBD1. The V gene's germline CDR1 is SEHNR and CDR2 FQNEAQ (reference sequence). The junction had 0 bases not matched to a gene; V was cut back by 8 bases and J by 4 bases. This CDR3 has 11 residues. The CDR3 loop reads CASQGADTQYF. In DNA, the CDR3 is TGTGCCAGCCAGGGGGCAGATACGCAGTATTTT. Supplemented by reference TRBV7-9 and TRBJ2-3, the full variable domain reads DTGVSQNPRHKITKRGQNVTFRCDPISEHNRLYWYRQTLGQGPEFLTYFQNEAQLEKSRLLSDRFSAERPKGSFSTLEIQRTEQGDSAMYLCASQGADTQYFGPGTRLTVL.

J is TRBJ1-5 and V is TRBV2; possibly TRBD1 for D (6 bases). CDR1 is SNHLY and CDR2 is FYNNEI in the germline V gene. The CDR3 length is 14 residues. V lost 7 bases and J 1 base, leaving 11 bases between the germline ends. CDR3 in amino acids: CASTSDRSNQPQHF. CDR3 DNA sequence: TGTGCCAGCACCTCCGACAGGAGCAATCAGCCCCAGCATTTT. The full variable domain, its missing parts supplied by reference TRBV2 and TRBJ1-5, is EPEVTQTPSHQVTQMGQEVILRCVPISNHLYFYWYRQILGQKVEFLVSFYNNEISEKSEIFDDQFSVERPDGSNFTLKIRSTKLEDSAMYFCASTSDRSNQPQHFGDGTRLSIL.

The J gene is TRBJ2-3, the V gene TRBV5-6; TRBD2 is a possible D gene (6 bases). V shed 5 bases and J shed 6 bases, with 10 bases lying between them. The CDR3 is made up of 12 amino acids. CDR1 is SGHDT, CDR2 YYEEEE, per germline. CDR3 sequence: CASRRGVDTQYF. In DNA form, the CDR3 reads TGTGCCAGCAGGCGGGGCGTGGATACGCAGTATTTT.

The CDR3 nucleotides are TGCGCCAGCAGCCAAGATCCGGGCGGGGGGGACACCATATATTTT. Translating it yields CASSQDPGGGDTIYF. The V call is TRBV4-3, the J call TRBJ1-3, with D maybe TRBD1 (5 bases). V lost 0 bases to trimming and J lost 8 bases, with 14 bases between them. Per germline, CDR1 LGHNA and CDR2 YSLEER. CDR3 length: 15 residues.

In this sample, this clone turned up once. The chain recombines TRBV2 with TRBJ2-1, with 14 bases lining up with TRBD2. The junction had 3 bases not matched to a gene; V was cut back by 7 bases and J by 7 bases. Germline CDR1 is SNHLY and CDR2 is FYNNEI. This CDR3 is 14 amino acids long. CDR3 amino acids: CASKGLAGVNEQFF. The CDR3 nucleotides are TGTGCCAGCAAGGGACTAGCGGGGGTAAATGAGCAGTTCTTC.

This chain joins TRBV5-1 and TRBJ2-3, with D perhaps matching TRBD1 (5 bases). The CDR3 is 14 amino acids. V lost 0 bases and J lost 2, with 7 bases in between. CDR1 is SGHRS, CDR2 YFSETQ, per germline. CDR3 protein: CASSLETVTDTQYF. In DNA form, the CDR3 reads TGCGCCAGCAGCTTGGAGACAGTCACAGATACGCAGTATTTT.

V gene TRBV28 combines with J gene TRBJ2-5, with 7 bases aligning to TRBD1. The trim removed 3 bases at V and 10 bases at J, leaving 2 bases unmatched. CDR3 length: 11 residues. Per the germline V gene, CDR1 is MDHEN and CDR2 is SYDVKM. The DNA of the CDR3 is TGTGCCAGCAGTTTCCGGGACAGCCAGTACTTC. This translates into CASSFRDSQYF. Complete variable domain (other parts from reference TRBV28 and TRBJ2-5): DVKVTQSSRYLVKRTGEKVFLECVQDMDHENMFWYRQDPGLGLRLIYFSYDVKMKEKGDIPEGYSVSREKKERFSLILESASTNQTSMYLCASSFRDSQYFGPGTRLLVL.

The chain combines TRBV2 with TRBJ1-1; possibly TRBD1 for D (6 bases). The CDR3 extends over 13 amino acids. With 8 bases removed from V and 2 bases from J, the gap between germline ends came to 12 bases. Germline V gives CDR1 SNHLY, CDR2 FYNNEI. The CDR3 DNA reads TGTGCCAGCTGTAAGGACAGTAACACTGAAGCTTTCTTT. This gives the protein CASCKDSNTEAFF. Filled out from reference TRBV2 and TRBJ1-1, the complete variable domain reads EPEVTQTPSHQVTQMGQEVILRCVPISNHLYFYWYRQILGQKVEFLVSFYNNEISEKSEIFDDQFSVERPDGSNFTLKIRSTKLEDSAMYFCASCKDSNTEAFFGQGTRLTVV.